Only one count was recorded for the clone carrying this T cell receptor beta chain. Using immunoSEQ multiplex PCR, the repertoire was profiled, and TCRdb retains in-frame clones only, with some absent. The sample includes some 170,000 clones, approximately 90% of them seen just once. The sample belongs to a study of cytomegalovirus exposure and HLA in healthy donors. As for the study in general: A subsequent analysis reported that the 95 to 150 validation repertoires were produced on the same platform that had also been used for the roughly 700 first-cohort repertoires.

This CDR3 has 18 residues. Germline V gives CDR1 LGHNA, CDR2 YSLEER. V shed 4 bases and J 5 bases; nucleotides not matched to a gene: 13. The V and J genes are TRBV4-3 and TRBJ2-5; 13 nucleotides match TRBD2. The sample taken for sequencing was PBMCs. The receptor comes from a woman aged 30 to 39 in good health and CMV-seronegative. CDR3: CASSPRTSGGRYGETQYF. The CDR3 DNA is TGCGCCAGCAGCCCGCGGACTAGCGGGGGCCGATACGGGGAGACCCAGTACTTC.